The 19 T cell receptor beta chains given below trace back to one sample, sequenced in a study of neurological immune-mediated disorders. TCRdb recomputed calls from the 5' RACE reads with MiXCR, one row per CDR3 protein. The sample contains 65,000 to 95,000 distinct CDR3 sequences, about 5% of which appear only once. Time point specified: longitudinal time-point 2. The sequenced material came from PBMCs. These TCRs come from an older woman with multiple sclerosis.

This clonotype showed up many times. The genes are TRBV20-1 and TRBJ2-5; 9 bases fit TRBD1. Looked up from germline, CDR1 is DFQATT and CDR2 is SNEGSKA (reference sequence). V lost 3 bases and J lost 5; bases outside the gene matches: 13. CDR3 length: 16 residues. This chain's CDR3 is CSARDNRGLASETQYF. Written as DNA, the CDR3 is TGCAGTGCTAGGGATAACAGGGGGCTGGCTTCGGAGACCCAGTACTTC.

This chain joins TRBV6-6 and TRBJ2-3, with D perhaps matching TRBD2 (6 bases). Germline V gives CDR1 MNHNY, CDR2 SVGAGI (reference sequence). CDR3 length equals 16 residues. V lost 8 bases and J 1 base, leaving 19 bases between the germline ends. The CDR3 DNA reads as TGTGCCAGCTCTCCGTCCGGGGCTAGCGGCACAGATACGCAGTATTTT. This translates into CASSPSGASGTDTQYF.

This clonotype was detected many times. The rearrangement uses TRBV9 and TRBJ2-3; D might be TRBD2 (6 bases). V was cut by 0 bases and J by 0 bases, with 8 bases left in between. The CDR3 runs 15 residues. Germline V gene lookup returns CDR1 SGDLS and CDR2 YYNGEE. CDR3 protein: CASSVVGSSTDTQYF. The DNA for the CDR3 is TGTGCCAGCAGCGTAGTCGGGAGTAGCACAGATACGCAGTATTTT.

This clonotype has at least ten counts. The chain recombines TRBV5-1 with TRBJ2-1, with D possibly matching TRBD2 (5 bases). The CDR3 is 16 amino acids. Germline-derived CDR1 and CDR2 are SGHRS and YFSETQ. Trimming shortened V by 2 bases and J by 0 bases, and 12 bases separated the two germline ends. For the CDR3, the DNA is TGCGCCAGCAGCTTTTTGTCTAGCCGCTCCTACAATGAGCAGTTCTTC. Translation: CASSFLSSRSYNEQFF.

This clonotype was seen many times. The V and J genes are TRBV5-1 and TRBJ2-2, with D hard to call. CDR1 and CDR2 (germline): SGHRS, YFSETQ. With 4 bases removed from V and 7 bases from J, the gap between germline ends came to 17 bases. The CDR3 extends over 15 amino acids. CDR3 sequence: CASSIPLGSNGELFF. The CDR3, as DNA: TGCGCCAGCAGCATCCCGCTGGGCTCGAACGGGGAGCTGTTTTTT.

This clonotype was counted many times. J is TRBJ1-1 and V is TRBV5-1; TRBD1 agrees at 10 bases. CDR3 length equals 14 residues. V shed 5 bases and J 5 bases; nucleotides not matched to a gene: 6. CDR1 is SGHRS, CDR2 YFSETQ, per germline. This chain's CDR3 is CASRGTGVGTEAFF. In DNA, the CDR3 is TGCGCCAGCAGGGGGACAGGGGTTGGGACTGAAGCTTTCTTT.

This clonotype was recorded at least ten times. V and J are TRBV7-2 and TRBJ2-3; D remains ambiguous. Germline assignment: CDR1 SGHTA and CDR2 FQGNSA. The CDR3 runs 15 residues. Trimming took off 5 bases at V and 6 bases at J, with 18 bases between the two ends. CDR3 loop: CASSHYDKGWDTQYF. In nucleotides, the CDR3 is TGTGCCAGCAGCCACTATGACAAGGGCTGGGATACGCAGTATTTT.

J is TRBJ2-6 and V is TRBV5-1; weak D call: TRBD1 (7 bases). This CDR3 comprises 19 residues. CDR1 is SGHRS, CDR2 YFSETQ, per germline. Trimming removed 8 bases at V and 2 bases at J, with 26 bases between. CDR3 sequence reads: CARGTPGDRAFAGANVLTF. DNA of the CDR3: TGCGCCAGAGGAACCCCGGGGGACAGAGCCTTTGCTGGGGCCAACGTCCTGACTTTC.

This clonotype has a count of ten or more. CDR3 coding DNA: TGTGCCAGCAGCTCCCCGGGGTCGGGTACCTACAATGAGCAGTTCTTC. Amino acid sequence: CASSSPGSGTYNEQFF. The V call is TRBV7-8, the J call TRBJ2-1; a possible D gene is TRBD2 (5 bases). The CDR3 extends over 16 amino acids. V shed 4 bases and J shed 2 bases, with 15 bases lying between them. Per the germline V gene, CDR1 is SGHVS and CDR2 is FQNEAQ.

This clonotype has more than one count but fewer than ten. This chain connects TRBV6-5 to TRBJ1-4; D unresolved. Trimming removed 2 bases from V and 6 bases from J, with 7 bases in between. The CDR3 has 13 amino acids. CDR1 is MNHEY and CDR2 is SVGAGI in the germline V gene. The CDR3 DNA reads as TGTGCCAGCAGTTACGTTCGGGATGAAAAACTGTTTTTT. Protein: CASSYVRDEKLFF.

This clonotype came up a few times. The chain links TRBV7-7 to TRBJ1-2, with TRBD1 matching 7 bases. The J segment lost 6 bases and the V segment lost 3 bases, leaving 4 bases of the junction unmatched. CDR3 length: 13 residues. The germline gives CDR1 SSHAT, CDR2 FNYEAQ (reference sequence). The CDR3 loop reads CASSFEGGDGYTF. CDR3 DNA sequence: TGTGCCAGCAGCTTCGAAGGGGGCGATGGCTACACCTTC.

This clonotype was seen ten or more times. The rearrangement links TRBV20-1 to TRBJ1-5; D remains ambiguous. CDR1 and CDR2 from the germline V gene are DFQATT and SNEGSKA (reference sequence). The CDR3 loop spans 15 amino acids. Trimming cost V 5 bases and J 0 bases, with 14 bases left between them. CDR3 region: CSALTGWYSNQPQHF. CDR3 coding DNA: TGCAGTGCTCTAACGGGGTGGTATAGCAATCAGCCCCAGCATTTT.

This clonotype was seen at least ten times. The rearrangement joins TRBV11-2 to TRBJ1-5; D is possibly TRBD1 (6 bases). This CDR3 has 16 residues. The V end lost 2 bases, the J end lost 10 bases, and 21 bases lay between the germline ends. Per germline, CDR1 SGHAT and CDR2 FQNNGV. The CDR3 loop is CASSLSGGQGLLPQHF. The CDR3, as DNA: TGTGCCAGCAGCTTAAGTGGAGGTCAGGGGCTGTTACCCCAGCATTTT.

This clonotype was seen ten or more times. J is TRBJ2-3 and V is TRBV4-1; 10 bases agree with TRBD2. J lost 5 bases, V lost 0 bases, and 20 bases had no gene match. In germline, CDR1 is MGHRA, CDR2 YSYEKL. The CDR3 sequence is 21 residues long. For the CDR3, the DNA is TGCGCCAGCAGCCAAGATACCGACATCGTAGCGGGGGGCGTCAAAGGAGATACGCAGTATTTT. Translated, it gives CASSQDTDIVAGGVKGDTQYF.

This clonotype was detected a few times. The rearrangement joins TRBV6-2 or TRBV6-3 to TRBJ2-1; D gene ambiguous. Per germline, CDR1 MNHEY and CDR2 SVGEGT. The CDR3 is 11 residues long. Trimming removed 6 bases from V and 7 bases from J, with 7 bases in between. For the CDR3, the DNA is TGTGCCAGCAGCGACTCAAATGAGCAGTTCTTC. This encodes CASSDSNEQFF.

The rearrangement uses TRBV6-6 and TRBJ1-1; D uncertain. Per the germline V gene, CDR1 is MNHNY and CDR2 is SVGAGI (reference sequence). V gave up 10 bases and J gave up 5 bases, with 20 bases separating them. The CDR3 is 14 amino acids. The CDR3 region is CATRGHSKSTEAFF. In nucleotides, the CDR3 is TGTGCCACCCGAGGCCACAGTAAGTCGACTGAAGCTTTCTTT.

In this sample, this clonotype turned up many times. V gene TRBV12-3 or TRBV12-4 combines with J gene TRBJ2-5; 9 positions agree with TRBD1. This CDR3 has 16 amino acids. The V segment lost 6 bases and the J segment 3 bases; nucleotides outside the gene matches: 11. CDR3 DNA: TGTGCCAGCAGGCTGGGGACAGGGATGTCCAAAGAGACCCAGTACTTC. This encodes CASRLGTGMSKETQYF.

Many counts were recorded for this clonotype. V and J are TRBV7-2 and TRBJ1-5; unclear D gene. The germline CDR1 and CDR2 sequences are SGHTA and FQGNSA. This CDR3 is 17 amino acids long. V was clipped by 1 base and J by 2 bases, with 15 bases between them. CDR3 residues: CASSLGDAGMGNQPQHF. The CDR3 DNA is TGTGCCAGCAGCTTAGGAGATGCTGGGATGGGCAATCAGCCCCAGCATTTT.

This clonotype was observed many times. CDR3 region: CASREAGSQQETQYF. The CDR3 region has the DNA TGTGCCAGCAGAGAAGCAGGGTCCCAACAAGAGACCCAGTACTTC. The rearrangement joins TRBV7-9 to TRBJ2-5, with D possibly being TRBD1 (5 bases). CDR3 size: 15 residues. Trimming pared 6 bases from V and 2 bases from J, leaving 16 bases between. Germline CDR1 SEHNR, CDR2 FQNEAQ (reference sequence).